Listed below are T cell receptor beta chains from one sample, sequenced in a study of cytomegalovirus exposure and HLA in healthy donors. The repertoire was sequenced with immunoSEQ multiplex PCR; TCRdb's copy has only in-frame clones and lacks some. The sample carries 150,000 or so clones, over 65% recorded once. The sample was PBMCs. All receptors come from a man younger than 35 in good health and CMV-seropositive. Both conserved end residues are part of each CDR3. Fields, in order: V gene, J gene, CDR3 protein.

>TRBV27|TRBJ1-6
CASSLSGTGRAPLHF
>TRBV7-2|TRBJ2-6
CASSSTAPKYPSGANVLTF
>TRBV27|TRBJ1-1
CASSLVGGATHTEAFF
>TRBV19|TRBJ1-5
CASSTQGTQPQHF
>TRBV5-4|TRBJ1-3
CASSLYRQGTGNTIYF
>TRBV29-1|TRBJ1-2
CSVEKTAGNGYTF
>TRBV5-4|TRBJ2-7
CASSPGVIGFEQYF
>TRBV15|TRBJ2-1
CATSSGGLAGMYNEQFF
>TRBV14|TRBJ2-1
CASSGLAGYNEQFF
>TRBV6-5|TRBJ1-6
CASSPGQGRSPLHF
>TRBV6-5|TRBJ2-7
CASRQGDEQYF
>TRBV6-1|TRBJ2-7
CASVGDRVPFYEQYF
>TRBV18|TRBJ1-5
CASSPLQGDQPQHF
>TRBV7-2|TRBJ2-2
CASSLHKTGTGELFF
>TRBV5-1|TRBJ2-3
CASSLLFGGGDTQYF
>TRBV29-1|TRBJ2-7
CSVEAGPYEQYF
>TRBV7-9|TRBJ1-2
CASSFSRGGNYGYTF
>TRBV27|TRBJ1-1
CASSPMRASDGTEAFF
>TRBV5-6|TRBJ1-5
CASSLFYSNQPQHF
>TRBV4-3|TRBJ2-3
CASSQPRPGLALDTQYF
>TRBV7-2|TRBJ2-3
CASSSQGLGDTQYF
>TRBV4-1|TRBJ2-2
CASSQLPGLAPGELFF
>TRBV2|TRBJ2-1
CASSASPGLAYNEQFF
>TRBV6-5|TRBJ1-2
CASSYRTGTNYGYTF
>TRBV5-4|TRBJ1-2
CASSLAGDYGYTF
>TRBV2|TRBJ1-2
CASSVSRNGYTF
>TRBV7-2|TRBJ1-4
CASSPRGQGYEKLFF
>TRBV7-6|TRBJ2-6
CASSLGGRLSSGANVLTF
>TRBV7-8|TRBJ1-2
CASSGREGNYGYTF
>TRBV5-4|TRBJ1-4
CASSLETGYNEKLFF
>TRBV6-1|TRBJ2-5
CASAGAGETQYF
>TRBV29-1|TRBJ2-1
CSVGGQGYNEQFF
>TRBV10-3|TRBJ2-3
CAISESSGRVQVSDTQYF
>TRBV10-3|TRBJ1-3
CAIRDLGGSGNTIYF
>TRBV19|TRBJ1-2
CASSIRDTGGYTF
>TRBV27|TRBJ1-3
CASSALTGSGNTIYF
>TRBV5-3|TRBJ2-7
CARIRGKQGAPREQYF
>TRBV5-1|TRBJ1-5
CASSLGRGQPQHF
>TRBV5-1|TRBJ2-1
CASSFASGYNEQFF
>TRBV29-1|TRBJ2-7
CSVEERHRGNEQYF
>TRBV19|TRBJ1-1
CASSPRGWTEAFF
>TRBV27|TRBJ2-1
CASNWDFRSYNEQFF
>TRBV18|TRBJ1-1
CASSPGQRKGAFF
>TRBV5-4|TRBJ2-7
CASSLVDSAYEQYF
>TRBV27|TRBJ2-7
CASSYSGKQYF
>TRBV5-1|TRBJ2-3
CASSLGRASGGGTDTQYF
>TRBV19|TRBJ1-1
CASSIFIGRGRPEAFF
>TRBV30|TRBJ2-3
CAWSVLGGDTDTQYF
>TRBV10-3|TRBJ1-1
CAISESRGRVNTEAFF